These 11 T cell receptor beta chains came from one sample sequenced in a study of blood T cells in healthy people across ages. Next came a second PCR, run for roughly 6 to 11 cycles, which used a sample-barcoded 5' primer along with a J-beta primer mix. TCRdb re-called the 5' RACE reads with MiXCR, one entry per CDR3 protein. This sample has roughly 2 million distinct CDR3 sequences; 49% occur once, and the top ten carry roughly 2.1%. Sequencing was done on a sample of blood. The source is a woman in her thirties or forties in good health.

This chain connects TRBV20-1 to TRBJ2-7; the D call may be TRBD1 or TRBD2 (6 bases each). The CDR3 spans 15 residues. CDR1 and CDR2 (germline): DFQATT, SNEGSKA (reference sequence). Trimming pared 6 bases from V and 6 bases from J, leaving 24 bases between. CDR3 region: CSAILPGLQGGEQYF. The CDR3 DNA follows: TGCAGTGCCATTCTACCGGGACTCCAAGGGGGCGAGCAGTACTTC.

The chain employs TRBV28 and TRBJ2-7, with 7 bases identical to TRBD2. The CDR3 extends over 14 amino acids. The germline gives CDR1 MDHEN, CDR2 SYDVKM. Losses at the gene ends were 7 bases for V and 2 bases for J; bases not matched to a gene: 8. The CDR3 DNA is TGTGCCAGCACCCAAGGGAGGGCACCCTACGAGCAGTACTTC. Encoded protein: CASTQGRAPYEQYF.

This chain joins TRBV12-3 or TRBV12-4 and TRBJ1-5, with TRBD1 matching over 9 bases. V dropped 5 bases and J dropped 6; count of bases not matched to a gene: 8. The CDR3 is made up of 15 amino acids. In nucleotides, the CDR3 is TGTGCCAGCAGTCGGGACAGGGCTGGTGCTCAGCCCCAGCATTTT. Residues: CASSRDRAGAQPQHF.

This clonotype came up a few times. This chain joins TRBV14 and TRBJ2-5, with D unresolved. Trimming removed 0 bases from V and 1 base from J, with 12 bases in between. Germline V gives CDR1 SGHDN, CDR2 FVKESK. This CDR3 has 16 amino acids. This chain's CDR3 is CASSQDPNPPQETQYF. For the CDR3, the DNA is TGTGCCAGCAGCCAAGATCCCAACCCCCCCCAAGAGACCCAGTACTTC.

This clonotype was counted only a few times. This sequence joins TRBV25-1 and TRBJ1-2; TRBD1 aligns across 10 bases. The CDR3 runs 15 residues. In germline, CDR1 is MGHDK, CDR2 SYGVNS. J was trimmed by 6 bases and V by 7 bases; bases with no gene match: 11. The CDR3 loop reads CASKRELGQGNGYTF. CDR3 sequence (DNA): TGTGCCAGCAAACGAGAGTTGGGACAGGGGAATGGCTACACCTTC.

V is TRBV5-1 and J is TRBJ2-3; 16 bases are a match to TRBD2. The CDR3 length is 17 residues. Trimming cost V 3 bases and J 5 bases; bases outside gene matches: 6. Germline values: CDR1 SGHRS, CDR2 YFSETQ. The CDR3 DNA reads as TGCGCCAGCAGCTACGGGACTAGCGGGGGGGCACAAGATACGCAGTATTTT. Translated: CASSYGTSGGAQDTQYF.

V is TRBV11-2 and J is TRBJ2-1; 9 bases map to TRBD2. V gave up 2 bases and J gave up 6 bases; unmatched junction bases: 5. CDR3 length: 15 amino acids. The V gene's germline CDR1 is SGHAT and CDR2 FQNNGV. DNA for the CDR3: TGTGCCAGCAGCTTAACGGCGGGGGGGCCCAATGAGCAGTTCTTC. It encodes CASSLTAGGPNEQFF.

The rearrangement uses TRBV11-3 and TRBJ2-1, with 7 bases fitting TRBD1. This CDR3 spans 16 amino acids. Trimming took 1 base from V and 2 from J; bases not matched to a gene: 5. The germline gives CDR1 SGHNT, CDR2 YENEEA. Here the CDR3 reads CASSLGTGETYNEQFF. The CDR3 DNA is TGTGCCAGCAGCTTAGGGACAGGTGAAACCTACAATGAGCAGTTCTTC.

V is TRBV7-2 and J is TRBJ2-1; D is perhaps TRBD2 (7 bases). Trimming shortened V by 1 base and J by 7 bases, and 17 bases separated the two germline ends. Germline V lookup: CDR1 SGHTA, CDR2 FQGNSA. The CDR3 is made up of 16 amino acids. The CDR3 loop is CASSLGGGGTGNEQFF. Written as DNA, the CDR3 is TGTGCCAGCAGCTTAGGCGGCGGGGGCACGGGGAATGAGCAGTTCTTC.

This clonotype was seen more than once but under ten times. The J gene is TRBJ2-1, the V gene TRBV7-2; 8 nucleotides match TRBD2. This CDR3 is built from 15 residues. V lost 5 bases and J lost 8; bases outside the gene matches: 11. CDR1 and CDR2 from the germline V gene are SGHTA and FQGNSA. The CDR3 loop reads CASSPLGGAFDEQFF. The CDR3 DNA is TGTGCCAGCAGCCCCCTCGGGGGGGCGTTCGATGAGCAGTTCTTC.

The chain uses TRBV20-1 and TRBJ1-5; a possible D gene is TRBD1 (5 bases). Germline CDR1 is DFQATT and CDR2 is SNEGSKA (reference sequence). The CDR3 has 12 amino acids. The CDR3 sequence is CRAGTPNQPQHF. The CDR3, as DNA: TGCAGGGCAGGGACTCCCAATCAGCCCCAGCATTTT.